Below are 27 T cell receptor beta chains sequenced from a single sample in a study of blood T cell repertoires in COVID-19. The assay was immunoSEQ multiplex PCR, and TCRdb's table has in-frame clones only and misses some. The table records hundreds of thousands of clones, 80% to 85% of them present only once. Sequencing was done on a sample of peripheral blood. The receptors stem from an elderly woman with active or convalescent COVID-19.

This chain links TRBV28 with TRBJ2-7, with a possible D match to TRBD2 (8 bases). CDR1 is MDHEN and CDR2 is SYDVKM in the germline V gene. Between the trimmed V and J ends, which lost 4 bases and 0 bases, there was a span of 13 bases. The CDR3 is 15 amino acids. The CDR3 here is CASSSGGTDSYEQYF. In DNA, the CDR3 is TGTGCCAGCAGTTCGGGGGGGACAGACTCCTACGAGCAGTACTTC.

Concerning this clone itself: Other DNA sequences in this sample translate to the same CDR3. V and J are TRBV5-1 and TRBJ2-5, with D unclear. V was pared by 4 bases and J by 2 bases, with 12 bases between. The germline V gene encodes CDR1 SGHRS and CDR2 YFSETQ. CDR3 length equals 14 residues. CDR3 sequence: CASSADQVQETQYF. The CDR3 nucleotides read TGCGCCAGCAGCGCCGATCAGGTACAAGAGACCCAGTACTTC. Using reference TRBV5-1 and TRBJ2-5 for the parts outside the CDR3, the full variable domain is KAGVTQTPRYLIKTRGQQVTLSCSPISGHRSVSWYQQTPGQGLQFLFEYFSETQRNKGNFPGRFSGRQFSNSRSEMNVSTLELGDSALYLCASSADQVQETQYFGPGTRLLVL.

This clone was detected only once. The rearrangement links TRBV18 to TRBJ1-3, with no clear D. Deletions cut 2 bases from V and 2 bases from J, with 7 bases between. From germline, CDR1 is KGHSH and CDR2 LQKENI. The CDR3 covers 14 residues. In DNA, the CDR3 is TGTGCCAGCTCACCAGTAGAGACTGGAAACACCATATATTTT. As protein: CASSPVETGNTIYF.

This chain uses TRBV18 with TRBJ2-7; 11 bases are shared with TRBD2. CDR1 KGHSH and CDR2 LQKENI come from the germline V gene. V shed 3 bases, J shed 1 base, and the junction held 11 bases outside the gene matches. This CDR3 region has 18 residues. DNA for the CDR3: TGTGCCAGCTCACCGAATCGCGGGACTAGCGGATCATCCTACGAGCAGTACTTC. Translated: CASSPNRGTSGSSYEQYF.

The chain uses TRBV11-3 and TRBJ2-1, with TRBD2 matching 9 bases. V was pared by 0 bases and J by 7 bases, with 10 bases of the junction left unmatched. Germline V gene data show CDR1 as SGHNT and CDR2 as YENEEA. CDR3 length: 17 amino acids. CDR3 coding DNA: TGTGCCAGCAGCTTAGATCGTGGCGGGAGGGCCTGGAATGAGCAGTTCTTC. It encodes CASSLDRGGRAWNEQFF.

The chain couples TRBV7-8 to TRBJ1-2; D might be TRBD1 (5 bases). This CDR3 region has 17 residues. V gave up 7 bases and J gave up 0 bases, with 21 bases separating them. Germline CDR1 reads SGHVS; CDR2 reads FQNEAQ. CDR3 DNA sequence: TGTGCCAGCACCACCTCAAGGGGTTTGGAAGCTAACTATGGCTACACCTTC. The encoded protein is CASTTSRGLEANYGYTF.

V usage is TRBV3-1 (or the pseudogene TRBV3-2) and J usage is TRBJ1-3; D not certain. Per germline, CDR1 LGHDT and CDR2 YNNKEL (reference sequence). Trimming cost V 4 bases and J 0 bases, with 7 bases left between them. This CDR3 is built from 14 residues. As DNA, the CDR3 is TGTGCCAGCAGCCGGGCAGTCTCTGGAAACACCATATATTTT. Translation gives CASSRAVSGNTIYF.

The chain employs TRBV25-1 and TRBJ2-1; D not certain. Germline-derived CDR1 and CDR2 are MGHDK and SYGVNS. CDR3 length equals 11 residues. Deletions cut 3 bases from V and 9 bases from J, with 6 bases between. As DNA, the CDR3 is TGTGCCAGCAGTGACTATATTGAGCAGTTCTTC. Protein product: CASSDYIEQFF.

V is TRBV3-1 (or the pseudogene TRBV3-2) and J is TRBJ2-5; TRBD2 matches 7 bases. The CDR3 has 15 amino acids. The germline V gene has CDR1 LGHDT and CDR2 YNNKEL (reference sequence). The ends lost 1 base at V and 1 base at J; junction bases unmatched: 3. The CDR3: CASSQVSGLQETQYF. CDR3 nucleotides: TGTGCCAGCAGCCAAGTTAGCGGGCTCCAAGAGACCCAGTACTTC.

V is TRBV6-4 and J is TRBJ2-3, with D perhaps TRBD1 (5 bases). Trimming took off 4 bases at V and 0 bases at J, with 11 bases between the two ends. CDR3 size: 15 residues. The germline V gene encodes CDR1 MRHNA and CDR2 SNTAGT. CDR3 in amino acids: CASSGQGTSTDTQYF. CDR3 nucleotide sequence: TGTGCCAGCAGTGGGCAGGGAACTAGCACAGATACGCAGTATTTT.

The rearrangement uses TRBV18 and TRBJ2-5; D ambiguous. Germline V gene sequence: CDR1 KGHSH, CDR2 LQKENI. V lost 2 bases, J lost 2 bases, and 15 bases lay in between. This CDR3 spans 16 amino acids. CDR3 sequence reads: CASSPTPRTYQETQYF. In DNA form, the CDR3 reads TGTGCCAGCTCACCAACCCCCCGTACCTATCAAGAGACCCAGTACTTC.

The CDR3 sequence is CASSRTDRFYEQYF. The DNA of the CDR3 is TGTGCCAGTAGTAGAACGGACAGGTTCTACGAGCAGTACTTC. The chain recombines TRBV19 with TRBJ2-7, with 7 bases aligning to TRBD1. CDR3 length: 14 residues. J gave up 3 bases and V 4 bases, and 6 bases lay outside the gene matches. From germline, CDR1 is LNHDA and CDR2 SQIVND (reference sequence).

This rearrangement joins TRBV19 to TRBJ2-7; 7 nucleotides match TRBD1. J gave up 7 bases and V 6 bases, and 9 bases lay outside the gene matches. The CDR3 has 13 amino acids. Per the germline V gene, CDR1 is LNHDA and CDR2 is SQIVND (reference sequence). As DNA, the CDR3 is TGTGCCAGTAGGAGACAGGGACAATTAGAGCAGTACTTC. The encoded protein is CASRRQGQLEQYF.

The V gene is TRBV4-1, the J gene TRBJ2-2, with D perhaps TRBD2 (7 bases). V was shortened by 4 bases and J by 8 bases, with 20 bases between the two germline ends. Germline V gene data show CDR1 as MGHRA and CDR2 as YSYEKL. The CDR3 has 16 amino acids. The CDR3 DNA sequence: TGCGCCAGCAGCCTCCCCCGCCCCGGGGGGCAGGGGGAGCTGTTTTTT. It codes for CASSLPRPGGQGELFF.

The CDR3 loop is CASSQDRSQGQHF. CDR3 nucleotides: TGCGCCAGCAGCCAAGATCGTTCCCAGGGTCAGCATTTT. The chain links TRBV4-3 to TRBJ1-5; the D gene is possibly TRBD1 (5 bases). Trimming shortened V by 0 bases and J by 13 bases, and 13 bases separated the two germline ends. This CDR3 is built from 13 residues. The germline CDR1 and CDR2 sequences are LGHNA and YSLEER.

The CDR3 reads CASRGLGDTQYF. In DNA, the CDR3 is TGTGCCAGCAGGGGGCTTGGAGATACGCAGTATTTT. The chain recombines TRBV25-1 with TRBJ2-3, with D possibly TRBD1 on 5 matching bases. Deletions cut 6 bases from V and 5 bases from J, with 9 bases between. Germline values: CDR1 MGHDK, CDR2 SYGVNS. The CDR3 consists of 12 residues.

V gene TRBV3-1 (or the pseudogene TRBV3-2) combines with J gene TRBJ1-4, with TRBD1 matching 8 bases. The CDR3 is made up of 14 amino acids. V shed 5 bases, J shed 7 bases, and the junction held 6 bases outside the gene matches. Germline lookup yields CDR1 LGHDT and CDR2 YNNKEL (reference sequence). The CDR3 sequence: CASSIQGVGEKLFF. The CDR3 coding sequence is TGTGCCAGCAGCATACAGGGGGTGGGTGAAAAACTGTTTTTT.

The chain combines TRBV7-9 with TRBJ2-2, with unresolved D. Trimming cost V 5 bases and J 2 bases, with 15 bases left between them. Germline CDR1 reads SEHNR; CDR2 reads FQNEAQ (reference sequence). This CDR3 has 16 residues. The CDR3 DNA is TGTGCCAGCAGCCGCGCGACAAGTCTCAACACCGGGGAGCTGTTTTTT. Translating gives CASSRATSLNTGELFF.

The chain employs TRBV6-5 and TRBJ2-2, with 9 bases aligning to TRBD1. Germline V gives CDR1 MNHEY, CDR2 SVGAGI. Trimming removed 7 bases from V and 2 bases from J; junction bases left unmatched: 5. This CDR3 has 15 residues. The CDR3 here is CASKGTGLNTGELFF. The CDR3, as DNA: TGTGCCAGCAAAGGGACAGGGCTCAACACCGGGGAGCTGTTTTTT.

The J gene is TRBJ2-2, the V gene TRBV28; a possible D gene is TRBD1 (6 bases). The germline V and J ends were trimmed by 5 bases and 3 bases, with 13 bases remaining between them. The CDR3 contains 15 residues. Germline V lookup: CDR1 MDHEN, CDR2 SYDVKM. CDR3 loop: CASSEQTGYTGELFF. In DNA, the CDR3 is TGTGCCAGCAGTGAACAAACAGGGTACACCGGGGAGCTGTTTTTT.

For this clone: The junction and the germline gene differ at one end; a read error may be behind it. DNA for the CDR3: TGTGCCAGCGATAGCGGACGACTTAACTATGGCCACACCTTC. It codes for CASDSGRLNYGHTF. This chain uses TRBV28 with TRBJ1-2; D gene ambiguous. The length of the CDR3 is 14 residues. Germline V lookup: CDR1 MDHEN, CDR2 SYDVKM.

J is TRBJ2-7 and V is TRBV3-1 (or the pseudogene TRBV3-2); 7 bases match TRBD2. The CDR3 covers 15 residues. Germline-derived CDR1 and CDR2 are LGHDT and YNNKEL (reference sequence). V shed 4 bases, J shed 0 bases, and the junction held 6 bases outside the gene matches. Here the CDR3 DNA reads TGTGCCAGCAGCCCTGGGACTATACCCTCCTACGAGCAGTACTTC. Translation: CASSPGTIPSYEQYF.

This sequence joins TRBV3-1 (or the pseudogene TRBV3-2) and TRBJ1-2, with D possibly being TRBD1 (6 bases). The germline V gene has CDR1 LGHDT and CDR2 YNNKEL (reference sequence). This CDR3 comprises 16 residues. Trimming removed 6 bases from V and 4 bases from J, with 21 bases in between. The CDR3 nucleotides are TGTGCCAGCAGTAAACAGGGTACCCCCCTAGGCTATGGCTACACCTTC. This codes for CASSKQGTPLGYGYTF.

The chain couples TRBV7-8 to TRBJ2-3; 7 bases fit TRBD2. The germline V gene has CDR1 SGHVS and CDR2 FQNEAQ. The CDR3 is 13 residues long. After removal of 6 bases from V and 4 bases from J, the junction contained 4 bases not matched to a gene. CDR3 amino acids: CASRWGGADTQYF. DNA of the CDR3: TGTGCCAGCAGATGGGGGGGGGCAGATACGCAGTATTTT.

The V call is TRBV5-4, the J call TRBJ2-1; 8 bases match TRBD2. CDR3 length equals 17 residues. Unmatched junction bases numbered 12, after V lost 4 bases and J lost 3 bases. In germline, CDR1 is SGHNT, CDR2 YYREEE (reference sequence). The CDR3 protein is CASSPGGSGTFYNEQFF. CDR3 sequence (DNA): TGTGCCAGCAGCCCGGGAGGTAGCGGGACCTTCTACAATGAGCAGTTCTTC.

A single count supports this clone. The genes are TRBV18 and TRBJ2-2, with TRBD1 as a possible D gene (6 bases). Germline values: CDR1 KGHSH, CDR2 LQKENI. Trimming removed 0 bases from V and 6 bases from J, with 8 bases in between. The CDR3 is 14 residues long. The CDR3 DNA reads TGTGCCAGCTCACCACCCAACAGGGCCGGGGAGCTGTTTTTT. Translated: CASSPPNRAGELFF. Combining the CDR3 with reference TRBV18 and TRBJ2-2 gives the whole variable domain NAGVMQNPRHLVRRRGQEARLRCSPMKGHSHVYWYRQLPEEGLKFMVYLQKENIIDESGMPKERFSAEFPKEGPSILRIQQVVRGDSAAYFCASSPPNRAGELFFGEGSRLTVL.

The chain couples TRBV7-8 to TRBJ1-1; TRBD1 matches 9 bases. The J segment lost 6 bases and the V segment lost 5 bases, leaving 4 bases of the junction unmatched. This CDR3 is built from 13 residues. Germline V gene sequence: CDR1 SGHVS, CDR2 FQNEAQ. The CDR3 DNA is TGTGCCAGCAGCGGGACAGGGAGATCTGAAGCTTTCTTT. Its translation: CASSGTGRSEAFF. The whole variable domain, remainder taken from reference TRBV7-8 and TRBJ1-1, is GAGVSQSPRYKVAKRGQDVALRCDPISGHVSLFWYQQALGQGPEFLTYFQNEAQLDKSGLPSDRFFAERPEGSVSTLKIQRTQQEDSAVYLCASSGTGRSEAFFGQGTRLTVV.